Listed here is a single TCR beta chain. The sample comes from a study of beta chain features in type 1 diabetes. Unmatched junction bases numbered 9, after V lost 2 bases and J lost 7 bases. Germline V lookup: CDR1 MGHDK, CDR2 SYGVNS. The CDR3 is 15 amino acids. The study reverse transcribed the entire isolated RNA, so it sequenced expressed TCRB transcripts. Only in-frame clones appear in the TCRdb table, and some are missing; sequencing was by immunoSEQ multiplex PCR. Found here are 250,000 or so clones, about 30% of them singletons; the top ten hold approximately 4%. Source material: central memory CD4+ T cells from blood. This clonotype originated in a man aged 30-40 years in good health. The rearrangement links TRBV25-1 to TRBJ2-3; 7 positions match TRBD1. The CDR3 coding sequence is TGTGCCAGCAGTGAACGAGGGGGCGCTGGAAATACGCAGTATTTT. Translation gives CASSERGGAGNTQYF.